The entry below describes one T cell receptor beta chain. Its antigen is not identified. This sample is drawn from a study of cytomegalovirus exposure and HLA in healthy donors. Study findings and constraints: The sole available immune exposure information was CMV serostatus. Some V segments, including TRBV6-2 and TRBV6-3, were excluded as indistinguishable.

Trimming cost V 3 bases and J 5 bases, with 13 bases left between them. CDR3 size: 14 residues. Germline V gene sequence: CDR1 SGHAT, CDR2 FQNNGV. 13 Jbeta primers and 60 Vbeta primers were used for the PCR. Produced via immunoSEQ multiplex PCR; TCRdb's table is partial and in-frame only. This sample has about 130,000 clones, with roughly 80% found just once. The source is a man between 25 and 39 years old in good health and CMV-seronegative. V usage is TRBV11-2 and J usage is TRBJ1-1; possibly TRBD1 for D (6 bases). What was sequenced was PBMCs. This chain's CDR3 is CASSFSSGVTEAFF. CDR3 bases: TGTGCCAGCAGCTTCTCCTCAGGGGTGACTGAAGCTTTCTTT.